This T cell receptor (beta chain) was recorded in a study of beta chain features in type 1 diabetes. Background on the study: Comparable age, gender and cell yields were observed in patients relative to healthy donors. Notes on the study in general: In type 1 diabetes patients, VDJ junctions had fewer insertions; deletions at these junctions were more frequent.

This clone was picked up a small number of times. Its antigen is as yet unknown. Since all of the isolated RNA was reverse transcribed, expressed TCRB transcripts were what got sequenced. The table came from immunoSEQ multiplex PCR; TCRdb's copy has only in-frame clones and leaves some out. The repertoire consists of about 350,000 clones, with around a fifth occurring once and the leading ten covering 0.044%. The source of this sequence is a woman aged 18-29 years in good health. The sequencing sample was made of naive CD4+ T cells from blood.

The CDR3 region is CSVGTKLTDTQYF. CDR3 coding DNA: TGCAGCGTCGGGACTAAACTCACAGATACGCAGTATTTT. The chain carries TRBV29-1 and TRBJ2-3, with 7 bases aligning to TRBD2. V lost 6 bases to trimming and J lost 2 bases; unmatched junction nucleotides: 5. Germline V gene data show CDR1 as SQVTM and CDR2 as ANQGSEA. There are 13 residues in the CDR3.